This TCR beta chain is from a study of blood T cell repertoires in COVID-19. Study in general: From the United States, Italy and Spain came samples of acute and convalescent COVID-19. T cells, B-cell-depleted T cells, or PBMCs supplied cDNA or gDNA.

In the original workflow: Estimation of nucleated cell counts was performed using reference gene primer amplification. Sequenced by immunoSEQ multiplex PCR; TCRdb stores in-frame clones only, minus some. The V and J calls and clone size were taken over from that table, and D and trimming were inferred from the DNA. The sample has approximately 300,000 clones, around 86% seen once. CDR1 and CDR2 (germline): MNHEY, SVGAGI. The CDR3 covers 13 residues. J was trimmed by 8 bases and V by 5 bases; bases with no gene match: 4. The TCR originated in a man in his forties or fifties with active or convalescent COVID-19. Sequencing used peripheral blood. The chain has TRBV6-5 and TRBJ1-5; 9 nucleotides match TRBD1. This chain's CDR3 is CASSRTGVEPQHF. CDR3 in DNA: TGTGCCAGCAGTAGGACAGGGGTCGAGCCCCAGCATTTT.